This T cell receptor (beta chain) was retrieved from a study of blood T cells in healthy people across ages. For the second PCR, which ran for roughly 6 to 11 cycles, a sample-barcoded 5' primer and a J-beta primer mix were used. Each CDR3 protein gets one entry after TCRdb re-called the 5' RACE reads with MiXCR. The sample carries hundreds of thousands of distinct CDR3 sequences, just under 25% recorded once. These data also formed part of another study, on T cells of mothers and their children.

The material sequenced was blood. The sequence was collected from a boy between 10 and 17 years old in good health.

The CDR3 here is CASSPKDGELFF. CDR3 sequence (DNA): TGTGCCAGCAGTCCTAAGGACGGGGAGCTGTTTTTT. The chain couples TRBV27 to TRBJ2-2; D remains unclear. Trimming took 5 bases from V and 7 from J, leaving 8 bases between them. The CDR3 length is 12 residues. Germline lookup yields CDR1 MNHEY and CDR2 SMNVEV (reference sequence).